What follows are 3 T cell receptor beta chains derived from one specimen sequenced in a study of blood T cell repertoires in COVID-19. Profiling relied on immunoSEQ multiplex PCR, and the TCRdb table lists in-frame clones only, not all of them. Of 90,000 to 140,000 clones in the sample, roughly 87% were seen once. Sequences were obtained from peripheral blood. The origin of the receptors is a middle-aged man with acute or convalescent COVID-19.

The chain has TRBV4-2 and TRBJ2-7; a possible D gene is TRBD1 (6 bases). This CDR3 has 15 residues. Trimming removed 4 bases at V and 4 bases at J, with 17 bases between. Germline lookup yields CDR1 LGHNA and CDR2 YNFKEQ. The CDR3 sequence: CASSLHPGQRYEQYF. CDR3 sequence (DNA): TGTGCCAGCAGCCTACACCCGGGACAAAGATACGAGCAGTACTTC.

The rearrangement links TRBV7-6 to TRBJ2-3, with 9 nucleotides matching TRBD1. The CDR3 extends over 15 amino acids. Germline V lookup: CDR1 SGHVS, CDR2 FNYEAQ. V was pared by 6 bases and J by 6 bases, with 10 bases of the junction left unmatched. CDR3 sequence reads: CASSARTGVRDTQYF. The CDR3 DNA is TGTGCCAGCAGTGCAAGGACAGGGGTTAGGGATACGCAGTATTTT.

The chain joins TRBV5-6 to TRBJ2-7, with D perhaps matching TRBD1 (6 bases). Per the germline V gene, CDR1 is SGHDT and CDR2 is YYEEEE. The CDR3 length is 15 residues. The V and J ends lost 0 bases and 2 bases respectively, with 12 bases between them. The chain's CDR3 is CASSLGGRGPYEQYF. Here the CDR3 DNA reads TGTGCCAGCAGCTTGGGTGGCAGGGGCCCCTACGAGCAGTACTTC.